The entry below describes one TCR beta chain. The record originates from a study of blood T cell repertoires in COVID-19. The wider study: There were acute and convalescent COVID-19 samples, and they came from the United States, Italy and Spain. T cells, B-cell-depleted T cells, or PBMCs supplied cDNA or gDNA.

Original data processing: The authors estimated nucleated cell counts from reference gene primer amplification. Profiling relied on immunoSEQ multiplex PCR, and the TCRdb table lists in-frame clones only, not all of them. V and J calls and clone size are copied from that table; D and trimming were computed from the DNA. Among about 80,000 clones listed, about nine tenths were seen once. Trimming cost V 4 bases and J 10 bases, with 19 bases left between them. The CDR3 length is 14 residues. CDR1 and CDR2 (germline): LGHNA, YNFKEQ. Sequencing input: peripheral blood. The source of this sequence is an elderly woman with acute or convalescent COVID-19. The chain recombines TRBV4-2 with TRBJ1-1, with a weak D call TRBD1 (5 bases). The CDR3 loop is CASSPGGATWGAFF. The DNA of the CDR3 is TGTGCCAGCAGCCCCGGCGGGGCTACTTGGGGAGCTTTCTTT.